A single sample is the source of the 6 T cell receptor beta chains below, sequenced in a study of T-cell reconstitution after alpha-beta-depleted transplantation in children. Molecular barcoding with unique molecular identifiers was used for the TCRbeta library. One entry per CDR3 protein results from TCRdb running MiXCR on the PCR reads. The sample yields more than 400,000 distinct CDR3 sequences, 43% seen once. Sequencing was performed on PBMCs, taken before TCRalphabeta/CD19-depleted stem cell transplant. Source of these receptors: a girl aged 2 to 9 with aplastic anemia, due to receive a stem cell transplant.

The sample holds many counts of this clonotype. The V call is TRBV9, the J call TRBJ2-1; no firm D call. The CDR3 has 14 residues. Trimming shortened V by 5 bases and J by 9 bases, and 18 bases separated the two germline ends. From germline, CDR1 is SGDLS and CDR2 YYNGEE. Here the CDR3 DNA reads TGTGCCAGCAGTTCTTACCCCCTTAGATCTGAGCAGTTCTTC. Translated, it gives CASSSYPLRSEQFF. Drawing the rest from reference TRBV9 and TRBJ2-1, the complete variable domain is DSGVTQTPKHLITATGQRVTLRCSPRSGDLSVYWYQQSLDQGLQFLIQYYNGEERAKGNILERFSAQQFPDLHSELNLSSLELGDSALYFCASSSYPLRSEQFFGPGTRLTVL.

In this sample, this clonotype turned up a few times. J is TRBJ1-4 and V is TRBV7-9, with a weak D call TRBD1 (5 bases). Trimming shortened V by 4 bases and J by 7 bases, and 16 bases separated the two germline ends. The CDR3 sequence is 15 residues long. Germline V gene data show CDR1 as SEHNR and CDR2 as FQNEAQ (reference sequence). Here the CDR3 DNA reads TGTGCCAGCAGCTCCCCCGAAGGGGCGCGTGAAAAACTGTTTTTT. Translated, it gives CASSSPEGAREKLFF.

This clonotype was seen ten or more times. In nucleotides, the CDR3 is TGCAGTGCTAGAACTCGGCAGTTGAGCAATCAGCCCCAGCATTTT. The encoded protein is CSARTRQLSNQPQHF. The V and J genes are TRBV20-1 and TRBJ1-5; D gene ambiguous. This CDR3 region has 15 residues. Trimming took off 2 bases at V and 1 base at J, with 12 bases between the two ends. In germline, CDR1 is DFQATT, CDR2 SNEGSKA (reference sequence).

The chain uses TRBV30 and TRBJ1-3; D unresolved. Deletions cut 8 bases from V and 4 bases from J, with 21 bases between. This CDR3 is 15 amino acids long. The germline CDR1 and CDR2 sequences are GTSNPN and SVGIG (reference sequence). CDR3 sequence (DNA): TGTGCCCGAAGACAACCGGGCCAGGCAGGAAACACCATATATTTT. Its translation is CARRQPGQAGNTIYF. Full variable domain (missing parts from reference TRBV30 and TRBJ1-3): SQTIHQWPATLVQPVGSPLSLECTVEGTSNPNLYWYRQAAGRGLQLLFYSVGIGQISSEVPQNLSASRPQDRQFILSSKKLLLSDSGFYLCARRQPGQAGNTIYFGEGSWLTVV.

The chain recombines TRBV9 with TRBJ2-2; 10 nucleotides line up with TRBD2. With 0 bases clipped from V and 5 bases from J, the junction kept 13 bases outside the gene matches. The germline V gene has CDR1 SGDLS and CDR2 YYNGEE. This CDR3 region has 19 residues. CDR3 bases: TGTGCCAGCAGCGTAGTACAAATCCCAGCGGGAGGGCCGACCGGGGAGCTGTTTTTT. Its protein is CASSVVQIPAGGPTGELFF. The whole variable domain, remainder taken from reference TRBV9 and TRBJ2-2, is DSGVTQTPKHLITATGQRVTLRCSPRSGDLSVYWYQQSLDQGLQFLIQYYNGEERAKGNILERFSAQQFPDLHSELNLSSLELGDSALYFCASSVVQIPAGGPTGELFFGEGSRLTVL.

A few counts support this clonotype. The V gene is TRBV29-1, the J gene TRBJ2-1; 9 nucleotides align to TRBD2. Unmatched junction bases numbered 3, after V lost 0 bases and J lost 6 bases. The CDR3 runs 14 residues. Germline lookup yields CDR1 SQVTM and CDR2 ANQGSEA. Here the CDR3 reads CSVEEKLAGNEQFF. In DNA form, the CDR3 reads TGCAGCGTTGAAGAGAAACTAGCGGGCAATGAGCAGTTCTTC.